The next 32 T cell receptor beta chains were all read from a single sample in a study of response to subunit inactivated influenza vaccine. Using its own MiXCR run on the RT-PCR reads, TCRdb lists one record per CDR3 protein. The top ten clones hold 10% to 15% of a sample with approximately 500,000 distinct CDR3 sequences, over 10% of them seen once. This sample comprised PBMCs from blood, obtained 40 to 50 days after vaccination. The receptors originated from a middle-aged man who received an inactivated influenza vaccine.

The gene calls are TRBV6-2 or TRBV6-3 and TRBJ2-7; 7 bases match TRBD2. V dropped 5 bases and J dropped 2; count of bases not matched to a gene: 12. The germline gives CDR1 MNHEY, CDR2 SVGEGT. The CDR3 sequence is 16 residues long. The CDR3 DNA sequence: TGTGCCAGCAGTACCCTAGGCGGGAGAGCGACCTACGAGCAGTACTTC. As protein: CASSTLGGRATYEQYF.

This clonotype was observed at least ten times. The DNA of the CDR3 is TGCAGTGCCTTTTACCCGAACACTGAAGCTTTCTTT. Translated, it gives CSAFYPNTEAFF. The chain joins TRBV20-1 to TRBJ1-1; the D is unclear. The CDR3 extends over 12 amino acids. The V gene's germline CDR1 is DFQATT and CDR2 SNEGSKA (reference sequence). Trimming took off 6 bases at V and 1 base at J, with 9 bases between the two ends.

The chain uses TRBV29-1 and TRBJ2-1; maybe TRBD2 (5 bases). Germline V gene data show CDR1 as SQVTM and CDR2 as ANQGSEA. The CDR3 runs 12 residues. V lost 7 bases, J lost 10 bases, and 17 bases lay in between. CDR3 sequence reads: CSAKEAGPEQFF. CDR3 in DNA: TGCAGCGCGAAGGAGGCGGGCCCGGAGCAGTTCTTC.

This clonotype showed up just a few times. V usage is TRBV7-2 and J usage is TRBJ2-7; 9 positions agree with TRBD1. The CDR3 contains 15 residues. Germline V lookup: CDR1 SGHTA, CDR2 FQGNSA. Trimming cost V 0 bases and J 3 bases; bases outside gene matches: 3. CDR3 loop: CASSLAQGAIYEQYF. Written as DNA, the CDR3 is TGTGCCAGCAGCTTAGCACAGGGGGCGATCTACGAGCAGTACTTC.

The chain carries TRBV7-7 and TRBJ2-7; D gene unclear. The CDR3 contains 16 residues. Trimming cost V 5 bases and J 0 bases, with 17 bases left between them. Germline V gives CDR1 SSHAT, CDR2 FNYEAQ (reference sequence). CDR3 sequence (DNA): TGTGCCAGCAGCCCTGGAACCGGCAGTAGCTCCTACGAGCAGTACTTC. Amino acids: CASSPGTGSSSYEQYF. The full variable domain, rest sourced from reference TRBV7-7 and TRBJ2-7, is GAGVSQSPRYKVTKRGQDVTLRCDPISSHATLYWYQQALGQGPEFLTYFNYEAQPDKSGLPSDRFSAERPEGSISTLTIQRTEQRDSAMYRCASSPGTGSSSYEQYFGPGTRLTVT.

The chain combines TRBV20-1 with TRBJ1-6, with 12 bases matching TRBD1. The CDR3 spans 15 residues. The J segment lost 7 bases and the V segment lost 4 bases, leaving 5 bases of the junction unmatched. Per the germline V gene, CDR1 is DFQATT and CDR2 is SNEGSKA (reference sequence). CDR3 DNA sequence: TGCAGTGCTACCGGGACAGGGGGCCAGAATTCACCCCTCCACTTT. Its translation: CSATGTGGQNSPLHF.

This clonotype was seen more than once but under ten times. One junction end does not reproduce the germline sequence, and a read error may be involved. The J gene is TRBJ2-2, the V gene TRBV3-1; 9 bases are a match to TRBD2. The CDR3 is made up of 15 amino acids. Per the germline V gene, CDR1 is LGHDT and CDR2 is YNNKEL (reference sequence). The CDR3 DNA sequence: TGTGCCAGCAGGCAAGCGGGAGGGAACACCGGGGAGCTGTTTTTT. It encodes CASRQAGGNTGELFF.

This clonotype was observed at least ten times. This chain connects TRBV15 to TRBJ2-1; 9 bases agree with TRBD2. The CDR3 length is 17 residues. Looked up from germline, CDR1 is LNHNV and CDR2 is YYDKDF (reference sequence). With 4 bases clipped from V and 9 bases from J, the junction kept 16 bases outside the gene matches. This CDR3 reads CATSKGLAGYVGGEQFF. CDR3 coding DNA: TGTGCCACCAGCAAAGGTCTAGCGGGGTATGTAGGGGGTGAGCAGTTCTTC.

The table lists this clonotype with many counts. This may stem from a read error, because a much larger clone lies one nucleotide away. This chain joins TRBV27 and TRBJ1-2; D is perhaps TRBD1 (6 bases). There are 13 residues in the CDR3. From germline, CDR1 is MNHEY and CDR2 SMNVEV (reference sequence). V lost 6 bases and J 2 bases, leaving 10 bases between the germline ends. In DNA form, the CDR3 reads TGTGCCAGCAGCCGCGACAGGAACTATGGCTACACCTTC. It is translated as CASSRDRNYGYTF.

As for this clonotype: A read error is possible here, since a much larger clone lies one base away. The V call is TRBV28, the J call TRBJ2-3; D is unresolved. The CDR3 has 14 amino acids. The germline gives CDR1 MDHEN, CDR2 SYDVKM. The CDR3 reads CASSRSFSTDTQFF. CDR3 DNA: TGTGCCAGCAGCCGGTCTTTTAGCACAGATACGCAGTTTTTT.

The rearrangement links TRBV21-1 to TRBJ2-7; TRBD1 reflects the table's D call only, with no check against the DNA. TRBV21-1 counts as a pseudogene. The CDR3 is 17 residues long. CDR3 coding DNA: TGTGCCAGCAGCAAAGATAAAGGCGCCGGGGGCTCCTACGAGCAGTACTTC. Translated: CASSKDKGAGGSYEQYF.

This chain uses TRBV11-2 with TRBJ2-1; 11 bases agree with TRBD2. The CDR3 contains 16 residues. V was pared by 5 bases and J by 2 bases, with 5 bases of the junction left unmatched. From germline, CDR1 is SGHAT and CDR2 FQNNGV. In nucleotides, the CDR3 is TGTGCCAGCAGCCCGAATAGCGGGAGGGCCTACAATGAGCAGTTCTTC. It translates to CASSPNSGRAYNEQFF.

The V gene is TRBV7-2, the J gene TRBJ2-3; 11 positions agree with TRBD2. Germline CDR1 reads SGHTA; CDR2 reads FQGNSA. This CDR3 is built from 16 residues. V trimming: 1 base; J trimming: 2 bases; junction bases outside the gene matches: 2. CDR3 sequence (DNA): TGTGCCAGCAGCTTAGGTAGCGGGGGGGTCACAGATACGCAGTATTTT. Protein: CASSLGSGGVTDTQYF. The variable domain in full, with the rest retrieved from reference TRBV7-2 and TRBJ2-3, is GAGVSQSPSNKVTEKGKDVELRCDPISGHTALYWYRQSLGQGLEFLIYFQGNSAPDKSGLPSDRFSAERTGGSVSTLTIQRTQQEDSAVYLCASSLGSGGVTDTQYFGPGTRLTVL.

This clonotype was recorded at least ten times. The chain is built from TRBV2 and TRBJ2-1; unclear D gene. The CDR3 runs 16 residues. Germline CDR1 and CDR2: SNHLY and FYNNEI. V gave up 3 bases and J gave up 0 bases, with 12 bases separating them. The CDR3 loop is CASSDLLFTSYNEQFF. Written as DNA, the CDR3 is TGTGCCAGCAGTGATTTGCTCTTCACCTCCTACAATGAGCAGTTCTTC. Full variable domain (remainder filled in from reference TRBV2 and TRBJ2-1): EPEVTQTPSHQVTQMGQEVILRCVPISNHLYFYWYRQILGQKVEFLVSFYNNEISEKSEIFDDQFSVERPDGSNFTLKIRSTKLEDSAMYFCASSDLLFTSYNEQFFGPGTRLTVL.

This clonotype was seen many times. The V and J genes are TRBV12-3 or TRBV12-4 and TRBJ1-5, with 8 bases fitting TRBD1. The CDR3 is 16 amino acids. The junction had 10 bases not matched to a gene; V was cut back by 5 bases and J by 4 bases. CDR3 nucleotide sequence: TGTGCCAGCAGTCTCGGGGCGGACAGGGTAAATCAGCCCCAGCATTTT. This codes for CASSLGADRVNQPQHF.

In this sample, this clonotype turned up a few times. The rearrangement uses TRBV12-3 or TRBV12-4 and TRBJ2-3; a possible D gene is TRBD1 (5 bases). The CDR3 sequence is 15 residues long. Trimming removed 3 bases from V and 2 bases from J, with 12 bases in between. CDR3 loop: CASSFGARHTDTQYF. As DNA, the CDR3 is TGTGCCAGCAGTTTTGGGGCCCGACACACAGATACGCAGTATTTT.

The chain recombines TRBV7-2 with TRBJ2-7; no clear D gene. The germline V gene has CDR1 SGHTA and CDR2 FQGNSA. The CDR3 has 15 residues. Between the trimmed V and J ends, which lost 2 bases and 1 base, there was a span of 12 bases. CDR3 residues: CASSLPGIESYEQYF. DNA for the CDR3: TGTGCCAGCAGCTTACCGGGTATAGAATCCTACGAGCAGTACTTC.

The chain joins TRBV9 to TRBJ2-1, with TRBD2 matching over 13 bases. This CDR3 contains 14 residues. V shed 3 bases and J 10 bases; nucleotides not matched to a gene: 4. Germline loops: CDR1 SGDLS, CDR2 YYNGEE. This CDR3 is CASSAQTSGGEQFF. CDR3 DNA sequence: TGTGCCAGCAGCGCCCAGACTAGCGGGGGGGAGCAGTTCTTC.

The rearrangement links TRBV4-1 to TRBJ1-5; 10 nucleotides match TRBD1. Germline V gene lookup returns CDR1 MGHRA and CDR2 YSYEKL. The CDR3 contains 15 residues. The V and J ends lost 2 bases and 4 bases, in that order; junction bases with no gene match: 2. The CDR3 reads CASSQTGQGNQPQHF. In DNA form, the CDR3 reads TGCGCCAGCAGCCAAACGGGACAGGGGAATCAGCCCCAGCATTTT.

The V and J genes are TRBV30 and TRBJ2-7; the D gene is possibly TRBD1 (6 bases). Trimming shortened V by 3 bases and J by 1 base, and 10 bases separated the two germline ends. This CDR3 is 13 amino acids long. Germline V gene sequence: CDR1 GTSNPN, CDR2 SVGIG (reference sequence). The CDR3 nucleotides read TGTGCCTGGAGCAGAGGACAGTCCTACGAGCAGTACTTC. Translation gives CAWSRGQSYEQYF.

V is TRBV12-3 or TRBV12-4 and J is TRBJ1-5, with D possibly TRBD1 on 5 matching bases. V lost 1 base and J 4 bases, leaving 14 bases between the germline ends. This CDR3 is built from 16 residues. The CDR3 sequence is CASSLGVQGLNQPQHF. CDR3 nucleotide sequence: TGTGCCAGCAGTTTAGGTGTTCAGGGCTTAAATCAGCCCCAGCATTTT.

In its sample, this clonotype was seen many times. CDR3 residues: CASSLRGLGNTIYF. In DNA, the CDR3 is TGCGCCAGCAGCTTGAGGGGGCTGGGAAACACCATATATTTT. The chain links TRBV5-1 to TRBJ1-3; 7 bases line up with TRBD1. V lost 1 base and J lost 4; bases outside the gene matches: 2. This CDR3 contains 14 residues. Germline values: CDR1 SGHRS, CDR2 YFSETQ.

This clonotype was counted at least ten times. The chain is built from TRBV12-3 or TRBV12-4 and TRBJ1-2; D is undetermined. Trimming removed 7 bases at V and 1 base at J, with 10 bases between. The CDR3 is made up of 13 amino acids. The CDR3 here is CASKMEGNYGYTF. DNA for the CDR3: TGTGCCAGCAAGATGGAGGGTAACTATGGCTACACCTTC.

In its sample, this clonotype was seen a few times. The J gene is TRBJ2-5, the V gene TRBV20-1; 8 bases map to TRBD2. Per the germline V gene, CDR1 is DFQATT and CDR2 is SNEGSKA (reference sequence). There are 18 residues in the CDR3. J gave up 4 bases and V 0 bases, and 16 bases lay outside the gene matches. CDR3 region: CSARDRLGLAGPLETQYF. CDR3 DNA sequence: TGCAGTGCTAGAGATCGCTTAGGGTTAGCGGGACCTCTAGAGACCCAGTACTTC.

This clonotype was seen many times. The rearrangement links TRBV20-1 to TRBJ2-4; D remains ambiguous. Trimming shortened V by 0 bases and J by 1 base, and 10 bases separated the two germline ends. The germline CDR1 and CDR2 sequences are DFQATT and SNEGSKA (reference sequence). The CDR3 spans 15 residues. CDR3 nucleotides: TGCAGTGCTAGAGATCAGTGGTGGGCCAAAAACATTCAGTACTTC. It codes for CSARDQWWAKNIQYF.

V gene TRBV24-1 combines with J gene TRBJ1-2, with a possible D match to TRBD1 (5 bases). Germline CDR1 reads KGHDR; CDR2 reads SFDVKD. CDR3 length: 16 amino acids. The V end lost 5 bases, the J end lost 9 bases, and 24 bases lay between the germline ends. In DNA form, the CDR3 reads TGTGCCACCAGTGGTGCCATTCAGGGTTCCCGGTCGAGCTACACCTTC. This translates into CATSGAIQGSRSSYTF.

This clonotype has a handful of counts. CDR3 coding DNA: TGCAGTGCTAGCGCTCTGCAGCCCGGGACAGGGACTAGAGATACGCAGTATTTT. Amino acids: CSASALQPGTGTRDTQYF. The rearrangement joins TRBV20-1 to TRBJ2-3; tentative D call: TRBD1 (9 bases). The CDR3 runs to 18 residues. From germline, CDR1 is DFQATT and CDR2 SNEGSKA (reference sequence). V lost 3 bases and J lost 5, with 27 bases in between.

CDR3 in DNA: TGCAGCGTTGAAGATAGGACCGTAGGGGGCTCCGGAGCTTTCTTT. Translated: CSVEDRTVGGSGAFF. The V call is TRBV29-1, the J call TRBJ1-1; TRBD1 matches at 7 bases. The CDR3 consists of 15 residues. In germline, CDR1 is SQVTM, CDR2 ANQGSEA. Trimming cost V 0 bases and J 10 bases; bases outside gene matches: 14.

The J gene is TRBJ2-1, the V gene TRBV15, with 10 bases lining up with TRBD1. The V segment lost 4 bases and the J segment 10 bases; nucleotides outside the gene matches: 4. The CDR3 sequence is 13 residues long. Germline V lookup: CDR1 LNHNV, CDR2 YYDKDF (reference sequence). CDR3 in DNA: TGTGCCACCAGCATCTTGGACAGGGGGGAGCAGTTCTTC. This encodes CATSILDRGEQFF.

This clonotype was counted at least ten times. The V call is TRBV5-1, the J call TRBJ1-2, with 12 positions matching TRBD1. The germline gives CDR1 SGHRS, CDR2 YFSETQ. With 5 bases clipped from V and 6 bases from J, the junction kept 11 bases outside the gene matches. The CDR3 spans 16 residues. The CDR3 loop reads CASRHGTGGAINGYTF. In DNA form, the CDR3 reads TGCGCCAGCAGACATGGGACAGGGGGCGCGATTAATGGCTACACCTTC. The full variable domain, in which reference TRBV5-1 and TRBJ1-2 provide the parts outside the CDR3, is KAGVTQTPRYLIKTRGQQVTLSCSPISGHRSVSWYQQTPGQGLQFLFEYFSETQRNKGNFPGRFSGRQFSNSRSEMNVSTLELGDSALYLCASRHGTGGAINGYTFGSGTRLTVV.

The chain has TRBV11-2 and TRBJ1-6; D uncertain. CDR1 is SGHAT and CDR2 is FQNNGV in the germline V gene. V shed 3 bases and J shed 2 bases, with 8 bases lying between them. The CDR3 is 15 amino acids. Written as DNA, the CDR3 is TGTGCCAGCAGCTTTTCGGGGACCTATAATTCACCCCTCCACTTT. Protein product: CASSFSGTYNSPLHF.

This clonotype was recorded at least ten times. The chain has TRBV29-1 and TRBJ1-5; D not resolved. Germline CDR1 is SQVTM and CDR2 is ANQGSEA. The CDR3 sequence is 14 residues long. V lost 4 bases to trimming and J lost 3 bases, with 13 bases between them. Here the CDR3 DNA reads TGCAGCGTTGTATGGACGGATCCCAATCAGCCCCAGCATTTT. Amino acid sequence: CSVVWTDPNQPQHF.